This record covers a single TCR beta chain. No antigen is known for it. This sample stems from a study of shared clonotypes between healthy human individuals. Study observations and caveats: When compared with the clonotypes that were shared by all four sorted-subset donors, the non-shared clonotypes turned out to have lower generation probabilities.

Genomic DNA of every subset was divided equally among multiple immunoSEQ plates. Each sorted subset replicate got 200 ng genomic DNA, around 29,000 genomes. The authors' processing: In the immunoSEQ data, sequences were junction-only and lacked quality scores, so filtering differed. The table came from immunoSEQ multiplex PCR; TCRdb's copy has only in-frame clones and leaves some out. Clonal size and the V and J genes are those of that table, whereas D and trimming came from the DNA. The table shows 650,000 to 800,000 clones, with roughly 94% occurring only once. Germline-derived CDR1 and CDR2 are SGHDT and YYEEEE. The CDR3 is made up of 14 amino acids. Trimming took 4 bases from V and 3 from J; bases not matched to a gene: 6. Naive CD8 cells, CD45RO-negative and positively selected for CCR7, excluded terminally differentiated effector memory CD45RA+ cells.

The chain is built from TRBV5-6 and TRBJ2-7, with TRBD1 matching over 8 bases. The TCR originated in a man aged 25-45 years in good health. Material: naive CD8+ T cells sorted from blood. The DNA of the CDR3 is TGTGCCAGCAGCCCGGGACAGGCAATCTACGAGCAGTACTTC. It translates to CASSPGQAIYEQYF.